The clone carrying this T cell receptor (beta chain) was observed a few times. As yet, its antigen is unknown. TCRdb ran MiXCR on the 5' RACE reads and lists one entry per CDR3 protein. The data show a few hundred thousand distinct CDR3 sequences, roughly 13% seen once. The sample originates from a study of identical twins. General observations from the study: Weaker excess twin sharing was observed in beta out-of-frame sequences.

This CDR3 spans 13 amino acids. The V gene end was trimmed by 11 bases and the J gene end by 7 bases; junction bases not matched to a gene: 8. In germline, CDR1 is KGHDR, CDR2 SFDVKD. The sample also formed part of further work on yellow fever vaccine responses in identical twins.

The source material was memory (CD45RO+) T cells sorted from blood. J is TRBJ2-1 and V is TRBV24-1; 9 bases map to TRBD1. This TCR was sampled from a woman under 30 in good health. CDR3 bases: TGTGCCAACCGGGACAGGGCTGAAAATGAGCAGTTCTTC. Its translation: CANRDRAENEQFF.